This T cell receptor (beta chain) appears in the sequencing data of a study of blood T cell repertoires in COVID-19. Original handling: Amplification of reference gene primers provided the estimated nucleated cell counts. Profiling relied on immunoSEQ multiplex PCR, and the TCRdb table lists in-frame clones only, not all of them. The V and J calls and clone size were taken over from that table, and D and trimming were inferred from the DNA. The sample carries over 300,000 clones, 86% recorded once. This CDR3 spans 13 amino acids. V was pared by 8 bases and J by 5 bases, with 3 bases of the junction left unmatched. Germline V gene sequence: CDR1 KGHDR, CDR2 SFDVKD. Cohort allocation depended upon clinical history that participants reported. Cohort 3 donors were reported recovered after two negative PCRs, clearance, or symptom resolution.

The rearrangement links TRBV24-1 to TRBJ2-5; 11 bases are shared with TRBD2. The sample taken for sequencing was PBMCs or T cells enriched from blood (not recorded which). This clonotype originated in a woman under 30 who had recovered from COVID-19. This chain's CDR3 is CATTTSGVETQYF. CDR3 sequence (DNA): TGTGCCACCACGACTAGCGGGGTTGAGACCCAGTACTTC.